The next 21 T cell receptor beta chains were all read from a single sample in a study of molecular identifiers for immune sequencing clone quantification. Each CDR3 protein is one row after TCRdb ran MiXCR on the PCR reads. The table lists about 640,000 distinct CDR3 sequences, 20% of them singletons. Source material: naive CD8+ T cells from blood, with Jurkat cell RNA spiked in. Subset denoted: FACS-sorted CD8+CD4-CCR7+CD45RA+ naive T cells. Receptor source: a human donor in good health. Some libraries in this study had Jurkat cell RNA spiked in.

CDR3 sequence reads: CAWHYSGIRAEYGYTF. Written as DNA, the CDR3 is TGTGCCTGGCATTACTCCGGGATTCGGGCCGAATATGGCTACACCTTC. This chain connects TRBV30 to TRBJ1-2, with D hard to call. This CDR3 contains 16 residues. Trimming took off 5 bases at V and 5 bases at J, with 24 bases between the two ends. Germline V gene lookup returns CDR1 GTSNPN and CDR2 SVGIG (reference sequence).

Remarks on this clonotype: Possible read error: a much larger clone is one base away. The CDR3 nucleotides read TGTGCCAGTAGTATAGTAGGAAGCTTTGGGGCCAACGTCCTGACTTTC. Protein sequence: CASSIVGSFGANVLTF. The rearrangement uses TRBV19 and TRBJ2-6; no reliable D call. The germline V gene has CDR1 LNHDA and CDR2 SQIVND (reference sequence). Trimming took off 1 base at V and 3 bases at J, with 10 bases between the two ends. The CDR3 is 16 amino acids.

This clonotype was picked up many times. The chain is built from TRBV7-6 and TRBJ2-5; no firm D call. The CDR3 length is 14 residues. Per the germline V gene, CDR1 is SGHVS and CDR2 is FNYEAQ. The V end was cut by 2 bases, the J end by 3 bases, with 10 bases between. The DNA of the CDR3 is TGTGCCAGCAGCTTATCAAGCTGGGAAGAGACCCAGTACTTC. It translates to CASSLSSWEETQYF.

This clonotype was detected only a few times. The chain has TRBV28 and TRBJ1-4; perhaps TRBD1 as D (5 bases). Per the germline V gene, CDR1 is MDHEN and CDR2 is SYDVKM. This CDR3 is 14 amino acids long. Trimming took off 5 bases at V and 4 bases at J, with 11 bases between the two ends. This chain's CDR3 is CASSRDGFNEKLFF. The CDR3 DNA sequence: TGTGCCAGCAGTCGGGACGGATTTAATGAAAAACTGTTTTTT.

About this clonotype: One base away lies a much larger clone, so this may be a sequencing read error. The chain carries TRBV19 and TRBJ1-3, with unresolved D. This CDR3 has 15 amino acids. Germline CDR1 LNHDA, CDR2 SQIVND (reference sequence). CDR3 region: CASCGKPSSGNAIYF. In DNA, the CDR3 is TGTGCCAGTTGCGGAAAACCAAGCTCTGGAAACGCCATATATTTT.

As to this clonotype: This clone may be a read error of a much larger clone one base away. J is TRBJ1-1 and V is TRBV7-9, with D unresolved. The V gene lost 3 bases and the J gene lost 7 bases, with 9 bases spanning the gap. Germline V lookup: CDR1 SEHNR, CDR2 FQNEAQ (reference sequence). This CDR3 has 12 amino acids. CDR3 residues: CASSFPRLEAFF. DNA of the CDR3: TGTGCCAGCAGCTTCCCCCGACTTGAAGCTTTCTTT.

This clonotype was picked up a small number of times. A read error is possible here, since a much larger clone lies one base away. The J gene is TRBJ1-6, the V gene TRBV20-1, with 8 positions matching TRBD1. The CDR3 has 15 amino acids. From germline, CDR1 is DFQATT and CDR2 SNEGSKA (reference sequence). With V trimmed by 2 bases and J by 9 bases, 9 bases remained unmatched. The CDR3 protein is CSARNLGQGSSPLHF. The DNA of the CDR3 is TGCAGTGCTAGAAACCTCGGACAGGGTAGTTCACCCCTCCACTTT.

This clonotype was seen at least ten times. The rearrangement joins TRBV21-1 to TRBJ2-6; TRBD2 is the table's D call and was not checked against the DNA. TRBV21-1 is a listed pseudogene. This CDR3 has 21 residues. DNA of the CDR3: TGTGCCAGCACCTTCATCACTAGCGGGAGTCCGTCGGTGTATGGGGCCAACGTCCTGACTTTC. This translates into CASTFITSGSPSVYGANVLTF.

On this clonotype itself: A single base separates this from a much larger clone, so it may be a read error. The chain joins TRBV19 to TRBJ2-1, with TRBD2 as a possible D gene (6 bases). The CDR3 runs 15 residues. Germline CDR1 reads LNHDA; CDR2 reads SQIVND (reference sequence). CDR3 loop: CAGSAGSRGYNEQFF. The CDR3 bases are TGTGCCGGTAGTGCTGGCTCCCGGGGGTACAATGAGCAGTTCTTC. The whole variable domain, remainder taken from reference TRBV19 and TRBJ2-1, is DGGITQSPKYLFRKEGQNVTLSCEQNLNHDAMYWYRQDPGQGLRLIYYSQIVNDFQKGDIAEGYSVSREKKESFPLTVTSAQKNPTAFYLCAGSAGSRGYNEQFFGPGTRLTVL.

This clonotype was detected ten times or more. The rearrangement uses TRBV6-2 or TRBV6-3 and TRBJ2-3, with 10 nucleotides matching TRBD2. CDR3 length: 18 residues. Unmatched junction bases numbered 12, after V lost 0 bases and J lost 6 bases. From germline, CDR1 is MNHEY and CDR2 SVGEGT. CDR3 region: CASSYSITSGTKEDTQYF. The CDR3 coding sequence is TGTGCCAGCAGTTACTCGATCACTAGCGGGACCAAAGAGGATACGCAGTATTTT.

This clonotype was observed many times. V usage is TRBV9 and J usage is TRBJ2-7, with a weak D call TRBD1 (5 bases). Trimming cost V 1 base and J 3 bases, with 14 bases left between them. Looked up from germline, CDR1 is SGDLS and CDR2 is YYNGEE. The CDR3 is 15 residues long. The CDR3, as DNA: TGTGCCAGCAGCGTAAGCTATCCGACAGACTACGAGCAGTACTTC. It yields the protein CASSVSYPTDYEQYF.

This clonotype was seen repeatedly, ten times or more. The chain combines TRBV19 with TRBJ2-7; TRBD1 matches 8 bases. V shed 3 bases and J 1 base; nucleotides not matched to a gene: 5. Germline lookup yields CDR1 LNHDA and CDR2 SQIVND (reference sequence). CDR3 length: 15 amino acids. The CDR3 coding sequence is TGTGCCAGTAGTATTGGACAGGGTCTATCCTACGAGCAGTACTTC. Translated, it gives CASSIGQGLSYEQYF.

This clonotype showed up many times. The V gene is TRBV6-1, the J gene TRBJ2-7; D gene unclear. The CDR3 is 15 residues long. Trimming left V 4 bases short and J 0 bases short, with 13 bases between. Looked up from germline, CDR1 is MNHNS and CDR2 is SASEGT. Here the CDR3 DNA reads TGTGCCAGCAGTGGGAGTGGAAAGTACTCCTACGAGCAGTACTTC. Amino acid sequence: CASSGSGKYSYEQYF.

This clonotype was observed at least ten times. The chain uses TRBV28 and TRBJ1-6; D is possibly TRBD1 (5 bases). Trimming took off 5 bases at V and 7 bases at J, with 15 bases between the two ends. Germline V gene lookup returns CDR1 MDHEN and CDR2 SYDVKM. The CDR3 runs to 15 residues. The CDR3 spells CASSQDGTVNSPLHF. CDR3 DNA: TGTGCCAGCAGTCAGGACGGGACGGTCAATTCACCCCTCCACTTT.

This clonotype was counted a few times. The chain uses TRBV6-5 and TRBJ2-1; no firm D call. V gave up 0 bases and J gave up 0 bases, with 12 bases separating them. Germline lookup yields CDR1 MNHEY and CDR2 SVGAGI. The CDR3 is made up of 17 amino acids. The CDR3 reads CASSYSGPRSSYNEQFF. CDR3 nucleotide sequence: TGTGCCAGCAGTTACTCCGGGCCCAGGAGCTCCTACAATGAGCAGTTCTTC.

This rearrangement joins TRBV7-9 to TRBJ1-3, with TRBD1 identical over 8 bases. The germline CDR1 and CDR2 sequences are SEHNR and FQNEAQ (reference sequence). This CDR3 spans 16 amino acids. V was pared by 6 bases and J by 3 bases, with 10 bases of the junction left unmatched. CDR3 DNA: TGTGCCAGCAGGTCTCGACAGGGGATCGGTGGAAACACCATATATTTT. Translation gives CASRSRQGIGGNTIYF.

At least ten counts were recorded for this clonotype. The chain is built from TRBV7-9 and TRBJ2-7; D remains unclear. The CDR3 has 13 residues. The germline V gene has CDR1 SEHNR and CDR2 FQNEAQ (reference sequence). Trimming removed 1 base at V and 8 bases at J, with 12 bases between. Here the CDR3 DNA reads TGTGCCAGCAGCTTAGTGACCGGTAATCAGCAGTACTTC. Translated: CASSLVTGNQQYF.

This clonotype was picked up many times. Here the CDR3 reads CASSLAGTSGTGELFF. CDR3 DNA: TGTGCCAGCAGCTTAGCCGGGACTAGCGGCACCGGGGAGCTGTTTTTT. This chain joins TRBV7-9 and TRBJ2-2; 11 nucleotides align to TRBD2. Looked up from germline, CDR1 is SEHNR and CDR2 is FQNEAQ (reference sequence). The CDR3 has 16 amino acids. J lost 4 bases, V lost 0 bases, and 1 base had no gene match.

Ten or more counts support this clonotype. The chain employs TRBV27 and TRBJ2-7; the D gene is possibly TRBD2 (6 bases). The V gene lost 4 bases and the J gene lost 2 bases, with 15 bases spanning the gap. The CDR3 length is 15 residues. CDR1 is MNHEY and CDR2 is SMNVEV in the germline V gene (reference sequence). The CDR3, as DNA: TGTGCCAGCAGTTATTCTAGCGCACCGACCTACGAGCAGTACTTC. It yields the protein CASSYSSAPTYEQYF.

This clonotype was counted a few times. The chain has TRBV7-2 and TRBJ2-5; TRBD2 matches 11 bases. Germline trimming cut 1 base from V and 5 bases from J; bases unmatched to any gene: 6. Germline CDR1 and CDR2: SGHTA and FQGNSA. This CDR3 region has 16 residues. CDR3 loop: CASSLELAGGKETQYF. The DNA of the CDR3 is TGTGCCAGCAGCTTAGAGCTAGCGGGGGGTAAGGAGACCCAGTACTTC.

This clonotype was counted many times. CDR3 DNA: TGTGCCAGCAGCTTACTGGCGGGGATGTTGAACACTGAAGCTTTCTTT. It codes for CASSLLAGMLNTEAFF. This chain connects TRBV7-2 to TRBJ1-1; D is uncertain. The germline V and J ends were trimmed by 2 bases and 0 bases, with 13 bases remaining between them. Looked up from germline, CDR1 is SGHTA and CDR2 is FQGNSA. CDR3 length: 16 amino acids. The full variable domain, with the rest looked up from reference TRBV7-2 and TRBJ1-1, is GAGVSQSPSNKVTEKGKDVELRCDPISGHTALYWYRQSLGQGLEFLIYFQGNSAPDKSGLPSDRFSAERTGGSVSTLTIQRTQQEDSAVYLCASSLLAGMLNTEAFFGQGTRLTVV.